One sample yielded the 12 T cell receptor beta chains listed below, sequenced in a study of cytomegalovirus exposure and HLA in healthy donors. Libraries were prepared by immunoSEQ multiplex PCR; TCRdb keeps only in-frame clonotypes and omits some of them. The table lists 65,000 to 75,000 clones, approximately 96% of them singletons. Source material: PBMCs. The origin of the receptors is a woman between 18 and 29 years old in good health and CMV-seropositive.

This rearrangement joins TRBV7-2 to TRBJ2-3; maybe TRBD2 (6 bases). Germline CDR1 is SGHTA and CDR2 is FQGNSA. CDR3 length: 14 amino acids. V was pared by 7 bases and J by 2 bases, with 13 bases between. The CDR3 nucleotides read TGTGCCAGCACCGATAGCGGAAACACAGATACGCAGTATTTT. Protein sequence: CASTDSGNTDTQYF. Combining the CDR3 with reference TRBV7-2 and TRBJ2-3 gives the whole variable domain GAGVSQSPSNKVTEKGKDVELRCDPISGHTALYWYRQSLGQGLEFLIYFQGNSAPDKSGLPSDRFSAERTGGSVSTLTIQRTQQEDSAVYLCASTDSGNTDTQYFGPGTRLTVL.

Points on this clone: Relative to the germline gene, one junction end is altered; a read error may explain this. The chain couples TRBV5-4 to TRBJ2-7, with TRBD2 identical over 11 bases. Germline loops: CDR1 SGHNT, CDR2 YYREEE (reference sequence). The CDR3 contains 12 residues. The CDR3: CASSHSSGRWNF. In DNA form, the CDR3 reads TGTGCCAGCAGCCATTCTAGCGGGAGGTGGAACTTC.

The V call is TRBV2, the J call TRBJ2-5; TRBD2 aligns across 11 bases. The CDR3 is 17 amino acids. Germline lookup yields CDR1 SNHLY and CDR2 FYNNEI. The J segment lost 4 bases and the V segment lost 2 bases, leaving 9 bases of the junction unmatched. CDR3 amino acids: CASSELLAGVLGETQYF. The CDR3 DNA follows: TGTGCCAGCAGTGAACTACTAGCGGGAGTACTGGGAGAGACCCAGTACTTC.

V usage is TRBV4-1 and J usage is TRBJ1-1; 9 nucleotides agree with TRBD1. Germline V lookup: CDR1 MGHRA, CDR2 YSYEKL. Losses at the gene ends were 4 bases for V and 10 bases for J; bases not matched to a gene: 7. This CDR3 is 13 amino acids long. The CDR3 protein is CASSPPGDRAAFF. The CDR3 coding sequence is TGCGCCAGCAGCCCGCCTGGGGACAGGGCAGCTTTCTTT.

The count of this clone is one. The rearrangement joins TRBV7-3 to TRBJ2-2; D not resolved. CDR3 length: 14 residues. Trimming removed 2 bases from V and 0 bases from J, with 4 bases in between. Germline loops: CDR1 SGHTA, CDR2 FQGTGA. CDR3 region: CASSLAPNTGELFF. Written as DNA, the CDR3 is TGTGCCAGCAGCTTAGCGCCGAACACCGGGGAGCTGTTTTTT.

The chain links TRBV7-2 to TRBJ2-1, with TRBD2 matching 10 bases. Trimming removed 5 bases from V and 3 bases from J; junction bases left unmatched: 4. CDR1 is SGHTA, CDR2 FQGNSA, per germline. The CDR3 covers 15 residues. The CDR3 is CASSPGLADYNEQFF. The CDR3 DNA reads TGTGCCAGCAGCCCCGGACTAGCGGACTACAATGAGCAGTTCTTC.

The gene calls are TRBV5-4 and TRBJ1-1, with a tentative D call TRBD1 (6 bases). Trimming took off 0 bases at V and 8 bases at J, with 14 bases between the two ends. Germline V gene lookup returns CDR1 SGHNT and CDR2 YYREEE (reference sequence). The CDR3 is 14 residues long. The CDR3 sequence: CASSLVEGEGEAFF. The CDR3 DNA follows: TGTGCCAGCAGCTTGGTAGAGGGGGAAGGGGAAGCTTTCTTT. Combining the CDR3 with reference TRBV5-4 and TRBJ1-1 gives the whole variable domain ETGVTQSPTHLIKTRGQQVTLRCSSQSGHNTVSWYQQALGQGPQFIFQYYREEENGRGNFPPRFSGLQFPNYSSELNVNALELDDSALYLCASSLVEGEGEAFFGQGTRLTVV.

The chain uses TRBV28 and TRBJ2-5; 9 bases are shared with TRBD2. The germline gives CDR1 MDHEN, CDR2 SYDVKM. CDR3 length: 16 amino acids. V was pared by 4 bases and J by 5 bases, with 11 bases of the junction left unmatched. Written as DNA, the CDR3 is TGTGCCAGCAGTTCTTTGCTAGCGGGAAATTGGGAGACCCAGTACTTC. Translating it yields CASSSLLAGNWETQYF.

This clone was seen just once. The rearrangement uses TRBV7-8 and TRBJ2-2; 9 bases are a match to TRBD2. From germline, CDR1 is SGHVS and CDR2 FQNEAQ. The CDR3 covers 15 residues. J lost 5 bases, V lost 4 bases, and 5 bases had no gene match. The CDR3 here is CASSYTSGLTGELFF. For the CDR3, the DNA is TGTGCCAGCAGCTACACTAGCGGGCTAACCGGGGAGCTGTTTTTT.

The J gene is TRBJ2-1, the V gene TRBV5-1; TRBD2 agrees at 15 bases. J was trimmed by 4 bases and V by 4 bases; bases with no gene match: 3. From germline, CDR1 is SGHRS and CDR2 YFSETQ. The CDR3 covers 16 residues. The CDR3 DNA reads TGCGCCAGCAGCACTGGACTAGCGGGAGGGTACAATGAGCAGTTCTTC. It yields the protein CASSTGLAGGYNEQFF. Based on the CDR3 plus reference TRBV5-1 and TRBJ2-1, the full variable domain is KAGVTQTPRYLIKTRGQQVTLSCSPISGHRSVSWYQQTPGQGLQFLFEYFSETQRNKGNFPGRFSGRQFSNSRSEMNVSTLELGDSALYLCASSTGLAGGYNEQFFGPGTRLTVL.

CDR3 nucleotide sequence: TGTGCCAGCAGCGTCTCAGGATACCACACAGATACGCAGTATTTT. Protein product: CASSVSGYHTDTQYF. The chain links TRBV9 to TRBJ2-3; D is undetermined. The CDR3 is 15 residues long. Germline-derived CDR1 and CDR2 are SGDLS and YYNGEE. Trimming removed 2 bases from V and 2 bases from J, with 12 bases in between.

The J gene is TRBJ2-1, the V gene TRBV4-3, with D perhaps TRBD2 (6 bases). V lost 0 bases, J lost 2 bases, and 11 bases lay in between. Germline CDR1 reads LGHNA; CDR2 reads YSLEER. This CDR3 is 16 amino acids long. The CDR3 nucleotides are TGCGCCAGCAGCCAAGATAAGGGCGGGGCCTACAATGAGCAGTTCTTC. Protein: CASSQDKGGAYNEQFF.